The 9 T cell receptor beta chains below come from one sample, sequenced in a study of T cells after yellow fever vaccination. TCRdb independently ran MiXCR on the 5' RACE reads; one entry per CDR3 protein. The sample includes 250,000 to 350,000 distinct CDR3 sequences, around 4.3% of them seen just once. Here the sequenced sample was PBMCs, taken 15 days after the yellow fever booster vaccination. These receptors were taken from a man between 18 and 35 years old who received the YFV17D yellow fever vaccine.

This clonotype was detected a few times. The V call is TRBV20-1, the J call TRBJ2-3, with 7 bases identical to TRBD2. CDR1 is DFQATT and CDR2 is SNEGSKA in the germline V gene (reference sequence). This CDR3 is 14 amino acids long. Unmatched junction bases numbered 7, after V lost 5 bases and J lost 2 bases. The CDR3 spells CSASPGLLTDTQYF. CDR3 sequence (DNA): TGCAGTGCTTCCCCGGGACTACTCACAGATACGCAGTATTTT.

This clonotype was counted a few times. This chain links TRBV15 with TRBJ2-5; 11 positions match TRBD1. The length of the CDR3 is 16 residues. Looked up from germline, CDR1 is LNHNV and CDR2 is YYDKDF (reference sequence). V lost 0 bases, J lost 6 bases, and 6 bases stayed unmatched. The CDR3 here is CATSREGTGGWKTQYF. CDR3 nucleotide sequence: TGTGCCACCAGCAGAGAAGGGACAGGGGGATGGAAGACCCAGTACTTC.

This clonotype was observed a few times. The chain is built from TRBV29-1 and TRBJ2-1; TRBD2 aligns across 9 bases. This CDR3 is built from 17 residues. From germline, CDR1 is SQVTM and CDR2 ANQGSEA. V lost 2 bases and J lost 0; bases outside the gene matches: 8. CDR3 residues: CSVETSGGRYSYNEQFF. DNA of the CDR3: TGCAGCGTTGAAACGAGCGGGGGGCGTTACTCCTACAATGAGCAGTTCTTC.

This clonotype was found many times. CDR3 DNA sequence: TGTGCCAGCAGCTTACCGGGACTGGAACGGCTGTATTTT. Translation gives CASSLPGLERLYF. The rearrangement joins TRBV7-3 to TRBJ2-3; a weak D match, TRBD2 (6 bases). CDR1 is SGHTA and CDR2 is FQGTGA in the germline V gene. This CDR3 comprises 13 residues. With 2 bases removed from V and 14 bases from J, the gap between germline ends came to 17 bases.

This clonotype has just a few counts. This chain uses TRBV20-1 with TRBJ1-1; D gene uncertain. Trimming cost V 3 bases and J 5 bases, with 10 bases left between them. The CDR3 sequence is 12 residues long. The germline CDR1 and CDR2 sequences are DFQATT and SNEGSKA (reference sequence). The CDR3 protein is CSASDLGTEAFF. As DNA, the CDR3 is TGCAGTGCTAGTGATTTGGGAACTGAAGCTTTCTTT.

CDR3 coding DNA: TGTGCCACCAGTGTTGGGAAAAGGGGCAATCAGCCCCAGCATTTT. The encoded protein is CATSVGKRGNQPQHF. The rearrangement links TRBV24-1 to TRBJ1-5; D is ambiguous. CDR3 length: 15 amino acids. Germline V gene lookup returns CDR1 KGHDR and CDR2 SFDVKD. The ends were cut back, 5 bases at V and 2 bases at J, with 12 bases in the middle.

The sample holds many counts of this clonotype. The rearrangement joins TRBV4-1 to TRBJ1-5; D unresolved. The germline CDR1 and CDR2 sequences are MGHRA and YSYEKL. This CDR3 has 15 residues. V was pared by 3 bases and J by 7 bases, with 16 bases between. Written as DNA, the CDR3 is TGCGCCAGCAGCCAGGTCGCAGAACCTGCCCAGCCCCAGCATTTT. Protein sequence: CASSQVAEPAQPQHF.

This clonotype was detected ten times or more. The chain is built from TRBV9 and TRBJ2-5, with TRBD2 matching 8 bases. Germline V lookup: CDR1 SGDLS, CDR2 YYNGEE. Losses at the gene ends were 4 bases for V and 5 bases for J; bases not matched to a gene: 10. The CDR3 is 15 amino acids. DNA for the CDR3: TGTGCCAGCAGCCCTCGGGGGGGCGTCATGGAGACCCAGTACTTC. Protein: CASSPRGGVMETQYF.

This clonotype was counted at least ten times. This rearrangement joins TRBV5-1 to TRBJ1-1, with 8 bases matching TRBD1. Germline V gene lookup returns CDR1 SGHRS and CDR2 YFSETQ. The trim removed 7 bases at V and 8 bases at J, leaving 10 bases unmatched. The CDR3 is 13 amino acids. CDR3 residues: CASVYDQGAEAFF. The DNA for the CDR3 is TGCGCCAGCGTATACGACCAGGGGGCGGAAGCTTTCTTT.